This entry concerns a single TCR beta chain. The target antigen is unknown. This CDR3 region has 13 residues. The germline V and J ends were trimmed by 8 bases and 2 bases, with 10 bases remaining between them. Germline lookup yields CDR1 MDHEN and CDR2 SYDVKM. This entry comes from a study of OX40 agonist ivuxolimab in advanced cancers. Study-level points and caveats: With doses of 0.1-3.0 mg/kg, partial responders showed among the lowest clonal expansion.

The data were produced by immunoSEQ multiplex PCR, yet TCRdb's version contains in-frame clones alone and is incomplete. Of about 35,000 clones in the sample, around 80% were seen once. Sequencing used CD4+ or CD8+ T cells sorted from blood, obtained in a trial of the OX40 agonist ivuxolimab. The sequence was collected from an adult with an advanced solid tumor such as melanoma, head and neck, liver or kidney cancer. This chain joins TRBV28 and TRBJ1-3, with D tentatively TRBD1 (6 bases). As DNA, the CDR3 is TGTGCCAGCGCGAGGGGGGCTGGAAACACCATATATTTT. Its protein is CASARGAGNTIYF.